The 27 T cell receptor beta chains in this list originate from one sample, sequenced in a study of blood T cells in healthy people across ages (dated by TCRdb to between 2014 and 2016). The library was prepared using 5' RACE. The instrument given in TCRdb is Illumina HiSeq 2500. A second roughly 6 to 11 cycle PCR used a sample-barcoded 5' primer and a J-beta primer mix. TCRdb's own reprocessing of the public reads used fastp at Q25 and MiXCR and kept productive beta chains. Records with the same CDR3 protein are collapsed into one entry carrying the most frequent genes and DNA. Counted in this sample were approximately 320,000 distinct CDR3 sequences; roughly 26% of them appeared once. The biggest ten clones account for 25% to 30% of the sample. Material: blood. The receptors derive from a woman in her 70s in good health.

CDR3: CASSRDSFSEQYF. DNA of the CDR3: TGTGCCAGCAGCCGCGACAGTTTCTCCGAGCAGTACTTC. V gene TRBV7-3 combines with J gene TRBJ2-7; D is possibly TRBD1 (5 bases). V lost 5 bases, J lost 6 bases, and 14 bases lay in between. CDR3 size: 13 residues. The V gene's germline CDR1 is SGHTA and CDR2 FQGTGA. Full variable domain (outside the CDR3, taken from reference TRBV7-3 and TRBJ2-7): GAGVSQTPSNKVTEKGKYVELRCDPISGHTALYWYRQSLGQGPEFLIYFQGTGAADDSGLPNDRFFAVRPEGSVSTLKIQRTERGDSAVYLCASSRDSFSEQYFGPGTRLTVT.

This rearrangement joins TRBV29-1 to TRBJ1-2; maybe TRBD1 (6 bases). Between the trimmed V and J ends, which lost 6 bases and 3 bases, there was a span of 11 bases. The CDR3 is 12 residues long. Germline lookup yields CDR1 SQVTM and CDR2 ANQGSEA. The CDR3 region is CSVGDNHYGYTF. CDR3 coding DNA: TGCAGCGTCGGGGACAACCACTATGGCTACACCTTC.

The chain carries TRBV20-1 and TRBJ2-5; 12 bases fit TRBD2. Gene TRBJ2-1 matches the end of the DNA better, so the J call may be wrong. The V gene's germline CDR1 is DFQATT and CDR2 SNEGSKA (reference sequence). The CDR3 extends over 18 amino acids. The CDR3 DNA reads as TGCAGTGCCAAGACTAGCGGGAGAGGGGGGGGTTCCTACAATGAGCAGTTCTTC. Its protein product is CSAKTSGRGGGSYNEQFF.

The chain has TRBV20-1 and TRBJ2-4; either TRBD1 or TRBD2 may supply D (5 bases each). Germline V gene lookup returns CDR1 DFQATT and CDR2 SNEGSKA (reference sequence). CDR3 length equals 14 residues. V dropped 1 base and J dropped 14 bases, with 21 bases sitting between them. The CDR3 nucleotides read TGCAGTGCTAGAGGGACACACCGGCCGGGACGAAAGTACTTC. This codes for CSARGTHRPGRKYF.

This clonotype occurred a few times. The rearrangement links TRBV6-5 to TRBJ2-2; possible D gene TRBD2, 6 bases. The germline CDR1 and CDR2 sequences are MNHEY and SVGAGI. The V and J ends lost 0 bases and 5 bases respectively, with 13 bases between them. CDR3 length: 16 residues. The CDR3 loop is CASSYSTGERTGELFF. Written as DNA, the CDR3 is TGTGCCAGCAGTTACTCAACGGGAGAACGGACCGGGGAGCTGTTTTTT.

The chain has TRBV9 and TRBJ1-1; D may be TRBD1 (5 bases). The CDR3 has 15 residues. Per germline, CDR1 SGDLS and CDR2 YYNGEE. V lost 4 bases and J lost 1, with 14 bases in between. The CDR3 here is CASSPRGGKNTEAFF. As DNA, the CDR3 is TGTGCCAGCAGCCCCCGTGGGGGAAAGAACACTGAAGCTTTCTTT.

This clonotype was seen more than once but under ten times. At one end, the junction sequence differs from germline, possibly due to a read error. The chain has TRBV3-1 and TRBJ2-4; weak D call: TRBD2 (6 bases). The CDR3 sequence is 16 residues long. Per germline, CDR1 LGHDT and CDR2 YNNKEL (reference sequence). The CDR3 sequence is CASSQDLGGNQNIQYF. The DNA for the CDR3 is TGCGCCAGCAGCCAAGATCTTGGCGGGAACCAAAACATTCAGTACTTC.

V usage is TRBV5-1 and J usage is TRBJ2-3, with D possibly called TRBD1 or TRBD2 (5 bases each). Germline V gene lookup returns CDR1 SGHRS and CDR2 YFSETQ. Trimming pared 0 bases from V and 4 bases from J, leaving 12 bases between. CDR3 length: 15 residues. CDR3: CASSLGGAVADTQYF. The DNA of the CDR3 is TGCGCCAGCAGCTTGGGAGGGGCGGTAGCAGATACGCAGTATTTT.

This clonotype occurred many times. The V call is TRBV20-1, the J call TRBJ2-7; TRBD1 matches 10 bases. This CDR3 is built from 13 residues. Per germline, CDR1 DFQATT and CDR2 SNEGSKA (reference sequence). V lost 5 bases and J lost 5; bases outside the gene matches: 6. This CDR3 is CSASRQGANEQYF. The CDR3 DNA sequence: TGCAGTGCTTCCCGACAGGGGGCCAACGAGCAGTACTTC.

In its sample, this clonotype was seen a few times. This rearrangement joins TRBV28 to TRBJ1-4, with TRBD1 matching 7 bases. The CDR3 extends over 14 amino acids. Trimming removed 6 bases from V and 6 bases from J; junction bases left unmatched: 7. Germline assignment: CDR1 MDHEN and CDR2 SYDVKM. The CDR3 reads CASSLGTDYEKLFF. The CDR3 DNA reads as TGTGCCAGCAGCTTGGGGACAGACTATGAAAAACTGTTTTTT.

V is TRBV29-1 and J is TRBJ2-7; D is perhaps TRBD2 (5 bases). V lost 5 bases, J lost 6 bases, and 17 bases lay in between. CDR1 and CDR2 from the germline V gene are SQVTM and ANQGSEA. CDR3 length: 13 residues. This chain's CDR3 is CSVREPPLAEQYF. CDR3 nucleotides: TGCAGCGTTAGGGAGCCGCCACTTGCCGAGCAGTACTTC.

This sequence joins TRBV20-1 and TRBJ2-7; D is ambiguous. Germline loops: CDR1 DFQATT, CDR2 SNEGSKA (reference sequence). This CDR3 region has 16 residues. Trimming removed 0 bases from V and 7 bases from J, with 22 bases in between. CDR3 coding DNA: TGCAGTGCTAGAGATGGGATGAGAGGAGACTCGAGGGAGCAGTACTTC. This translates into CSARDGMRGDSREQYF.

The chain carries TRBV9 and TRBJ1-1; 7 bases line up with TRBD1. The CDR3 has 16 amino acids. Trimming removed 0 bases from V and 0 bases from J; junction bases left unmatched: 5. Germline loops: CDR1 SGDLS, CDR2 YYNGEE. The CDR3 reads CASSVGPRGVNTEAFF. The DNA for the CDR3 is TGTGCCAGCAGCGTAGGCCCCAGGGGGGTGAACACTGAAGCTTTCTTT.

This clonotype was picked up a small number of times. The chain uses TRBV5-1 and TRBJ1-3, with 7 positions matching TRBD1. Germline CDR1 and CDR2: SGHRS and YFSETQ. The V gene end was trimmed by 0 bases and the J gene end by 7 bases; junction bases not matched to a gene: 4. The CDR3 is made up of 14 amino acids. The CDR3 loop reads CASSLGQGGNTIYF. CDR3 DNA sequence: TGCGCCAGCAGCTTGGGACAGGGAGGGAACACCATATATTTT.

The chain combines TRBV20-1 with TRBJ2-2; the D is unclear. The germline V and J ends were trimmed by 0 bases and 0 bases, with 14 bases remaining between them. The length of the CDR3 is 17 residues. Looked up from germline, CDR1 is DFQATT and CDR2 is SNEGSKA (reference sequence). The CDR3 loop reads CSARDIFSTTNTGELFF. In nucleotides, the CDR3 is TGCAGTGCTAGAGATATCTTCTCCACGACGAACACCGGGGAGCTGTTTTTT.

This clonotype has only a few counts. The rearrangement joins TRBV20-1 to TRBJ2-1; D tentatively fits TRBD1 or TRBD2 (5 bases each). This CDR3 has 15 residues. V lost 6 bases and J lost 8, with 23 bases in between. Germline CDR1 is DFQATT and CDR2 is SNEGSKA (reference sequence). CDR3 loop: CSATPRVIGGHEQFF. CDR3 DNA sequence: TGCAGTGCCACCCCACGGGTCATTGGGGGTCATGAGCAGTTCTTC.

The rearrangement uses TRBV5-1 and TRBJ2-7, with D possibly being TRBD2 (6 bases). Deletions cut 0 bases from V and 2 bases from J, with 12 bases between. The CDR3 has 15 residues. CDR1 is SGHRS and CDR2 is YFSETQ in the germline V gene. The CDR3 region has the DNA TGCGCCAGCAGCTTGGTTGGACTACGCCCCTACGAGCAGTACTTC. Translated: CASSLVGLRPYEQYF.

This sequence joins TRBV7-2 and TRBJ2-5, with D perhaps given as TRBD1 or TRBD2 (5 bases each). The J call may not be correct, given that the DNA end is closer to TRBJ2-7. CDR1 and CDR2 (germline): SGHTA, FQGNSA. The CDR3 runs 14 residues. The CDR3 here is CASSSNVGAYEQYF. In DNA form, the CDR3 reads TGTGCCAGCAGCTCCAACGTCGGGGCGTACGAGCAGTACTTC.

This chain connects TRBV6-1 to TRBJ2-5; D unresolved. The CDR3 contains 16 residues. Looked up from germline, CDR1 is MNHNS and CDR2 is SASEGT. Trimming took off 6 bases at V and 4 bases at J, with 21 bases between the two ends. DNA of the CDR3: TGTGCCAGCAGCCCCAACAGACCTATGGGTTTAGAGACCCAGTACTTC. Translated, it gives CASSPNRPMGLETQYF.

This clonotype was counted ten times or more. The chain carries TRBV29-1 and TRBJ1-5; 10 nucleotides agree with TRBD1. This CDR3 has 13 amino acids. CDR1 and CDR2 from the germline V gene are SQVTM and ANQGSEA. V was pared by 4 bases and J by 5 bases, with 2 bases of the junction left unmatched. This chain's CDR3 is CSVGTGGYQPQHF. The CDR3 nucleotides read TGCAGCGTTGGGACAGGGGGTTATCAGCCCCAGCATTTT.

This clonotype was seen more than once but under ten times. A much bigger clone sits one base away, suggesting this may be a read error. The chain has TRBV12-3 or TRBV12-4 and TRBJ2-5, with D possibly TRBD2 on 5 matching bases. CDR3 size: 14 residues. DNA for the CDR3: TGTGCCAGCAGTTTCACGATCCAAAGGGAGACCCTGTACTTC. Its translation is CASSFTIQRETLYF.

V usage is TRBV29-1 and J usage is TRBJ2-7; the D is unclear. Trimming cost V 4 bases and J 2 bases, with 15 bases left between them. The germline gives CDR1 SQVTM, CDR2 ANQGSEA. This CDR3 comprises 14 residues. In nucleotides, the CDR3 is TGCAGCGTTGTGGTGAACCGGGTCACCTACGAGCAGTACTTC. Translating it yields CSVVVNRVTYEQYF.

This clonotype came up a few times. J is TRBJ1-1 and V is TRBV6-6, with TRBD1 matching over 9 bases. CDR3 length equals 13 residues. Trimming cost V 7 bases and J 4 bases; bases outside gene matches: 4. The germline V gene has CDR1 MNHNY and CDR2 SVGAGI (reference sequence). CDR3 in amino acids: CASNRGRGTEAFF. The CDR3 DNA reads as TGTGCCAGCAACAGGGGGCGAGGCACTGAAGCTTTCTTT.

The J gene is TRBJ2-2, the V gene TRBV5-1; possibly TRBD1 for D (5 bases). V lost 4 bases and J 5 bases, leaving 18 bases between the germline ends. The CDR3 consists of 16 residues. The germline CDR1 and CDR2 sequences are SGHRS and YFSETQ. This CDR3 is CASSLQGQTWTGELFF. The DNA of the CDR3 is TGCGCCAGCAGCCTGCAGGGCCAAACGTGGACCGGGGAGCTGTTTTTT.

The gene calls are TRBV27 and TRBJ2-1; TRBD1 is a possible D gene (7 bases). The V end lost 6 bases, the J end lost 1 base, and 10 bases lay between the germline ends. Germline V gene lookup returns CDR1 MNHEY and CDR2 SMNVEV (reference sequence). The CDR3 is made up of 14 amino acids. The CDR3 reads CASREGASYNEQFF. CDR3 coding DNA: TGTGCCAGCAGGGAGGGGGCTTCCTACAATGAGCAGTTCTTC.

This clonotype was counted only a few times. The junction shows a germline mismatch at one end, possibly a read error. This chain uses TRBV28 with TRBJ2-5, with D possibly called TRBD1 or TRBD2 (5 bases each). CDR3 length: 14 residues. CDR1 is MDHEN and CDR2 is SYDVKM in the germline V gene. The CDR3 loop reads CASSLGSFWGTRYF. The DNA of the CDR3 is TGTGCCAGCAGTTTGGGGAGTTTTTGGGGGACCCGGTACTTC.

J is TRBJ1-2 and V is TRBV29-1, with D possibly being TRBD1 (5 bases). The CDR3 runs to 11 residues. Looked up from germline, CDR1 is SQVTM and CDR2 is ANQGSEA. Trimming stripped 8 bases from V and 3 bases from J, with 10 bases between. The CDR3 nucleotides read TGCAGCTTGGGGCGCGACTATGGCTACACCTTC. This codes for CSLGRDYGYTF.